The 2 T cell receptor beta chains below come from one sample, sequenced in a study of response to subunit inactivated influenza vaccine. TCRdb used MiXCR to reprocess the RT-PCR reads, holding one entry per CDR3 protein. Here the sample spans about 800,000 distinct CDR3 sequences, about 20% being singletons. The specimen comprised PBMCs from blood, sampled around 5 days after vaccination. The receptor set was obtained from a man aged 50 to 60 who received an inactivated influenza vaccine.

This clonotype was counted between two and nine times. The rearrangement uses TRBV5-1 and TRBJ2-3; 12 positions match TRBD2. Germline loops: CDR1 SGHRS, CDR2 YFSETQ. The CDR3 is made up of 15 amino acids. With 1 base clipped from V and 7 bases from J, the junction kept 4 bases outside the gene matches. CDR3 in amino acids: CASSLPSGGANTQYF. In nucleotides, the CDR3 is TGCGCCAGCAGCTTGCCTAGCGGGGGGGCAAATACGCAGTATTTT.

The rearrangement links TRBV7-9 to TRBJ1-3, with 7 bases matching TRBD1. With 0 bases clipped from V and 0 bases from J, the junction kept 2 bases outside the gene matches. CDR3 length equals 16 residues. Per the germline V gene, CDR1 is SEHNR and CDR2 is FQNEAQ (reference sequence). The CDR3 loop reads CASSLAGTDSGNTIYF. The CDR3 coding sequence is TGTGCCAGCAGCTTAGCTGGGACAGACTCTGGAAACACCATATATTTT.